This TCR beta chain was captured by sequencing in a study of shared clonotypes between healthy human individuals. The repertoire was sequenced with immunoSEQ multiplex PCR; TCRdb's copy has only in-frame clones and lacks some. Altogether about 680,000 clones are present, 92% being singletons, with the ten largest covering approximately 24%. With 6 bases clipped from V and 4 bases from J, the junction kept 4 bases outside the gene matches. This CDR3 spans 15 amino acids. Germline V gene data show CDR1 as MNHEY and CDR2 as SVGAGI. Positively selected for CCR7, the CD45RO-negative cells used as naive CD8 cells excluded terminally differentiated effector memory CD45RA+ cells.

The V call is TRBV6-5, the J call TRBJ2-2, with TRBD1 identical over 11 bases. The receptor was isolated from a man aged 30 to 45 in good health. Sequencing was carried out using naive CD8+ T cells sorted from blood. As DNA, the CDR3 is TGTGCCAGCAGGGACAGGGGGCCGGTCACCGGGGAGCTGTTTTTT. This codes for CASRDRGPVTGELFF.